Given below is one TCR beta chain in context. The length of the CDR3 is 11 residues. Germline assignment: CDR1 SNHLY and CDR2 FYNNEI. The source of the sample is a study of shared clonotypes between healthy human individuals. Study in general: The composition of the donors was a couple of women and three men aged 18 to 49.

Generated by immunoSEQ multiplex PCR, the TCRdb table keeps only in-frame clones and is missing some. The data contain about 2,500,000 clones, just over 90% of them seen just once; the ten biggest clones take up about 0.13%. This clonotype was obtained from a young man in good health. Sequenced: naive CD4+ T cells sorted from blood. Subset noted: CD45RA+ positively selected. The chain combines TRBV2 with TRBJ1-2; TRBD1 is a possible D gene (5 bases). CDR3 DNA sequence: TGTGCGACCACCGGGACGAGGGGCTACACCTTC. It encodes CATTGTRGYTF.